One sample yielded the 24 T cell receptor beta chains listed below, sequenced in a study of blood T cell repertoires in COVID-19. Sequenced by immunoSEQ multiplex PCR; TCRdb stores in-frame clones only, minus some. The sample yields some 390,000 clones, approximately 89% seen once. The sequencing input was peripheral blood. Receptors originate from a woman aged 55-70 years with COVID-19, enrolled during active disease.

V gene TRBV5-8 combines with J gene TRBJ1-2, with 7 bases lining up with TRBD1. Germline CDR1 SGHTS, CDR2 YDEGEE. There are 13 residues in the CDR3. The junction had 6 bases not matched to a gene; V was cut back by 4 bases and J by 6 bases. For the CDR3, the DNA is TGTGCCAGCAGCCAAGGGGGCTTTGATGGCTACACCTTC. Amino acids: CASSQGGFDGYTF. Supplemented by reference TRBV5-8 and TRBJ1-2, the full variable domain reads EAGVTQSPTHLIKTRGQQATLRCSPISGHTSVYWYQQALGLGLQFLLWYDEGEERNRGNFPPRFSGRQFPNYSSELNVNALELEDSALYLCASSQGGFDGYTFGSGTRLTVV.

The chain carries TRBV7-8 and TRBJ1-6; the match to TRBD1 covers 9 bases. The CDR3 has 14 amino acids. The V gene end was trimmed by 3 bases and the J gene end by 8 bases; junction bases not matched to a gene: 2. From germline, CDR1 is SGHVS and CDR2 FQNEAQ. The DNA for the CDR3 is TGTGCCAGCAGCTTGGGACAGGGTCATTCACCCCTCCACTTT. Translation gives CASSLGQGHSPLHF.

The genes are TRBV5-1 and TRBJ1-2; TRBD1 matches 10 bases. The trim removed 0 bases at V and 7 bases at J, leaving 3 bases unmatched. The CDR3 has 14 amino acids. Germline CDR1 reads SGHRS; CDR2 reads YFSETQ. For the CDR3, the DNA is TGCGCCAGCAGCTTGGGAGACAGGGGGCTTGGCTACACCTTC. The encoded protein is CASSLGDRGLGYTF.

V gene TRBV11-2 combines with J gene TRBJ2-7, with TRBD1 matching over 10 bases. The CDR3 totals 15 residues. Germline trimming cut 6 bases from V and 3 bases from J; bases unmatched to any gene: 8. Germline-derived CDR1 and CDR2 are SGHAT and FQNNGV. The chain's CDR3 is CASRLPGTGDYEQYF. As DNA, the CDR3 is TGTGCCAGCAGGCTGCCTGGGACAGGGGACTACGAGCAGTACTTC. The complete variable domain, with remaining parts taken from reference TRBV11-2 and TRBJ2-7, reads EAGVAQSPRYKIIEKRQSVAFWCNPISGHATLYWYQQILGQGPKLLIQFQNNGVVDDSQLPKDRFSAERLKGVDSTLKIQPAKLEDSAVYLCASRLPGTGDYEQYFGPGTRLTVT.

The sample holds one count of this clone. V gene TRBV27 combines with J gene TRBJ2-1; the match to TRBD2 covers 12 bases. The CDR3 loop spans 15 amino acids. Trimming at V came to 4 bases and at J to 10 bases, leaving 8 bases not matched to a gene. CDR1 is MNHEY, CDR2 SMNVEV, per germline (reference sequence). The CDR3 loop is CASSSPLAGGLEQFF. The CDR3 DNA reads TGTGCCAGCAGTTCGCCACTAGCGGGGGGCCTAGAGCAGTTCTTC.

V is TRBV6-1 and J is TRBJ1-6, with 7 bases identical to TRBD1. This CDR3 is 17 amino acids long. The V gene end was trimmed by 3 bases and the J gene end by 4 bases; junction bases not matched to a gene: 9. Germline V gene sequence: CDR1 MNHNS, CDR2 SASEGT. The DNA for the CDR3 is TGTGCCAGCAGTGACGCGGTCAGGGGGTCTTATAATTCACCCCTCCACTTT. Translating gives CASSDAVRGSYNSPLHF.

The chain combines TRBV9 with TRBJ2-3; D not resolved. The V gene lost 4 bases and the J gene lost 2 bases, with 5 bases spanning the gap. CDR1 is SGDLS, CDR2 YYNGEE, per germline. This CDR3 is 12 amino acids long. The DNA of the CDR3 is TGTGCCAGCAGCTCCCACACAGATACGCAGTATTTT. Translated, it gives CASSSHTDTQYF.

The rearrangement uses TRBV6-5 and TRBJ2-7; a possible D gene is TRBD2 (5 bases). The CDR3 runs to 14 residues. Looked up from germline, CDR1 is MNHEY and CDR2 is SVGAGI. V was shortened by 7 bases and J by 2 bases, with 15 bases between the two germline ends. Written as DNA, the CDR3 is TGTGCCAGCACCCCTTCCCGGGGTACCTACGAGCAGTACTTC. Encoded protein: CASTPSRGTYEQYF.

The rearrangement joins TRBV6-6 to TRBJ2-7; D uncertain. V lost 5 bases and J lost 6, with 8 bases in between. Germline V gene sequence: CDR1 MNHNY, CDR2 SVGAGI (reference sequence). This CDR3 is built from 11 residues. The CDR3 nucleotides are TGTGCCAGCAGTGCCTCCGGCGAGCAGTACTTC. It is translated as CASSASGEQYF.

The chain combines TRBV6-5 with TRBJ2-1; 10 bases align to TRBD1. The ends lost 6 bases at V and 6 bases at J; junction bases unmatched: 5. Germline V gives CDR1 MNHEY, CDR2 SVGAGI. The CDR3 spans 14 residues. CDR3 amino acids: CASSPGQGTNEQFF. The CDR3, as DNA: TGTGCCAGCAGCCCGGGACAGGGGACCAATGAGCAGTTCTTC.

The chain recombines TRBV18 with TRBJ1-3; D unresolved. V lost 3 bases, J lost 2 bases, and 17 bases lay in between. Per germline, CDR1 KGHSH and CDR2 LQKENI. The length of the CDR3 is 17 residues. CDR3 residues: CASSPPGRPRTGNTIYF. CDR3 DNA: TGTGCCAGCTCACCTCCCGGCAGGCCCAGAACTGGAAACACCATATATTTT.

The CDR3 region is CASSLLEGGEGFF. For the CDR3, the DNA is TGTGCCAGCAGCTTGTTGGAGGGCGGCGAGGGGTTCTTC. The genes are TRBV5-8 and TRBJ2-1, with D tentatively TRBD2 (6 bases). Germline loops: CDR1 SGHTS, CDR2 YDEGEE. V lost 1 base to trimming and J lost 15 bases, with 17 bases between them. This CDR3 is 13 amino acids long.

The chain recombines TRBV27 with TRBJ2-7; TRBD2 is a possible D gene (5 bases). This CDR3 spans 12 amino acids. Trimming removed 4 bases at V and 6 bases at J, with 10 bases between. From germline, CDR1 is MNHEY and CDR2 SMNVEV (reference sequence). CDR3 sequence: CASSSGNFEQYF. The CDR3 DNA sequence: TGTGCCAGCAGTTCGGGAAACTTCGAGCAGTACTTC.

The count of this clone is one. The chain links TRBV7-3 to TRBJ2-5; possible D gene TRBD1, 5 bases. CDR1 is SGHTA, CDR2 FQGTGA, per germline. V lost 1 base and J 5 bases, leaving 11 bases between the germline ends. The CDR3 totals 14 residues. The CDR3, as DNA: TGTGCCAGCAGCTTAAGTGGCAGGGCGGAGACCCAGTACTTC. Protein sequence: CASSLSGRAETQYF.

This clone was found a few times. This chain uses TRBV6-6 with TRBJ1-1, with D possibly matching TRBD1 (6 bases). V lost 6 bases and J lost 11, with 13 bases in between. The CDR3 has 11 amino acids. The germline V gene encodes CDR1 MNHNY and CDR2 SVGAGI (reference sequence). The DNA of the CDR3 is TGTGCCAGCAGCCAACAGGGAGAGGCTTTCTTT. It codes for CASSQQGEAFF.

This sequence joins TRBV6-6 and TRBJ1-2; D gene uncertain. CDR1 MNHNY and CDR2 SVGAGI come from the germline V gene (reference sequence). CDR3 length equals 14 residues. Deletions cut 7 bases from V and 2 bases from J, with 14 bases between. CDR3 residues: CASTLPTTNYGYTF. In DNA, the CDR3 is TGTGCCAGCACTTTACCGACGACAAACTATGGCTACACCTTC.

This clone was observed a single time. The chain links TRBV2 to TRBJ1-1; tentatively, D is TRBD1 (6 bases). Trimming shortened V by 7 bases and J by 3 bases, and 12 bases separated the two germline ends. Germline CDR1 and CDR2: SNHLY and FYNNEI. The CDR3 runs to 13 residues. Here the CDR3 DNA reads TGTGCCAGCACTGCCAGGGGAGACACTGAAGCTTTCTTT. Translation gives CASTARGDTEAFF.

The chain has TRBV27 and TRBJ1-2; a possible D gene is TRBD1 (5 bases). Trimming shortened V by 6 bases and J by 3 bases, and 17 bases separated the two germline ends. The germline CDR1 and CDR2 sequences are MNHEY and SMNVEV (reference sequence). This CDR3 comprises 15 residues. The CDR3 region has the DNA TGTGCCAGCAGACCCCCGGGGGGACTCGACTATGGCTACACCTTC. Amino acid sequence: CASRPPGGLDYGYTF.

The chain recombines TRBV29-1 with TRBJ2-1, with 8 bases identical to TRBD2. Germline values: CDR1 SQVTM, CDR2 ANQGSEA. The junction had 13 bases not matched to a gene; V was cut back by 3 bases and J by 0 bases. CDR3 length equals 18 residues. The CDR3 is CSVDGQAGVPSSYNEQFF. CDR3 nucleotide sequence: TGCAGCGTTGATGGGCAAGCGGGGGTCCCTAGCTCCTACAATGAGCAGTTCTTC.

This chain joins TRBV7-9 and TRBJ2-1; TRBD1 matches at 9 bases. Losses at the gene ends were 5 bases for V and 8 bases for J; bases not matched to a gene: 7. The CDR3 consists of 14 residues. Germline V gene data show CDR1 as SEHNR and CDR2 as FQNEAQ (reference sequence). In nucleotides, the CDR3 is TGTGCCAGCAGCCTCGGGGGGACAGGGTATGAGCAGTTCTTC. Translated: CASSLGGTGYEQFF.

The chain uses TRBV28 and TRBJ1-5; possibly TRBD1 for D (6 bases). The CDR3 extends over 14 amino acids. The V end lost 2 bases, the J end lost 4 bases, and 9 bases lay between the germline ends. Germline V gene sequence: CDR1 MDHEN, CDR2 SYDVKM. The CDR3 DNA reads TGTGCCAGCAGTTTAATGCAGGGGAATCAGCCCCAGCATTTT. As protein: CASSLMQGNQPQHF. The complete variable domain, with remaining parts taken from reference TRBV28 and TRBJ1-5, reads DVKVTQSSRYLVKRTGEKVFLECVQDMDHENMFWYRQDPGLGLRLIYFSYDVKMKEKGDIPEGYSVSREKKERFSLILESASTNQTSMYLCASSLMQGNQPQHFGDGTRLSIL.

The table lists this clone with a few counts. J is TRBJ2-2 and V is TRBV18, with TRBD2 matching 12 bases. J gave up 8 bases and V 3 bases, and 7 bases lay outside the gene matches. Germline V gene lookup returns CDR1 KGHSH and CDR2 LQKENI. The CDR3 sequence is 16 residues long. CDR3 nucleotides: TGTGCCAGCTCACCGCCGGGACTAGCGGGTAAAGGGGAGCTGTTTTTT. It specifies CASSPPGLAGKGELFF. The whole variable domain, filled in from reference TRBV18 and TRBJ2-2, reads NAGVMQNPRHLVRRRGQEARLRCSPMKGHSHVYWYRQLPEEGLKFMVYLQKENIIDESGMPKERFSAEFPKEGPSILRIQQVVRGDSAAYFCASSPPGLAGKGELFFGEGSRLTVL.

V usage is TRBV4-1 and J usage is TRBJ2-3; 7 nucleotides line up with TRBD1. With V trimmed by 4 bases and J by 2 bases, 3 bases remained unmatched. Germline CDR1 and CDR2: MGHRA and YSYEKL. This CDR3 has 14 residues. Here the CDR3 DNA reads TGCGCCAGCAGCCGGGGACAGAACACAGATACGCAGTATTTT. Protein: CASSRGQNTDTQYF.

The chain couples TRBV29-1 to TRBJ1-1; D is uncertain. This CDR3 region has 11 residues. In germline, CDR1 is SQVTM, CDR2 ANQGSEA. Between the trimmed V and J ends, which lost 6 bases and 3 bases, there was a span of 8 bases. The CDR3 DNA is TGCAGCGTCGACATGGACACTGAAGCTTTCTTT. It encodes CSVDMDTEAFF.